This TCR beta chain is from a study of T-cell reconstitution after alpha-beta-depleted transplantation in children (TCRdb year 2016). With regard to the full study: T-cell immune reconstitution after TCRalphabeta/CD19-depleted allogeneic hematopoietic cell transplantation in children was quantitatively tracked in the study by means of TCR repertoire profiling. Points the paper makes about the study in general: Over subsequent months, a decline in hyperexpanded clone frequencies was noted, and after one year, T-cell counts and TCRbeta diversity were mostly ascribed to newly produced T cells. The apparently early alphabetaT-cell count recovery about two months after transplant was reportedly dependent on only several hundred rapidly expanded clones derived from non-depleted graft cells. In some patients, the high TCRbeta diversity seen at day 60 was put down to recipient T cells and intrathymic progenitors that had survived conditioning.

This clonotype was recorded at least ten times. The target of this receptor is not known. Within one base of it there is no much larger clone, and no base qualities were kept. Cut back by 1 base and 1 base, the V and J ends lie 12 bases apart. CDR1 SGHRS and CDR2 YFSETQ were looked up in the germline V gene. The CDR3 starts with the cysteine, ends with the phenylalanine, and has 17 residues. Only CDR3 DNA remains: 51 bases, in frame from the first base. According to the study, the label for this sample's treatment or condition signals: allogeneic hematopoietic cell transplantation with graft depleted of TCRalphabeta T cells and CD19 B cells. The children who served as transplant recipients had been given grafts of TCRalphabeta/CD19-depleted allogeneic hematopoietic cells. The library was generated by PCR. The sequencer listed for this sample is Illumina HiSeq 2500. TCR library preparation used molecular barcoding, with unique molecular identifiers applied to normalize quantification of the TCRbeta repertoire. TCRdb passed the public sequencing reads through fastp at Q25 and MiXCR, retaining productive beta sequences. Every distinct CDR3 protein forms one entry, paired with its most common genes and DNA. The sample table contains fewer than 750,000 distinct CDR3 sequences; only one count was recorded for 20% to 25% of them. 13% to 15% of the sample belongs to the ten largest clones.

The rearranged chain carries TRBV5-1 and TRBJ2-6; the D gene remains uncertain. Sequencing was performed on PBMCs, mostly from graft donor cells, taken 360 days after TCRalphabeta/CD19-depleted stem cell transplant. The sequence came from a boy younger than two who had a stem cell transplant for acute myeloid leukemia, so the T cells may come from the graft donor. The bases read TGCGCCAGCAGCTTGTCTGGGTTTGAATCTGGGGCCAACGTCCTGACTTTC. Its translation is CASSLSGFESGANVLTF.